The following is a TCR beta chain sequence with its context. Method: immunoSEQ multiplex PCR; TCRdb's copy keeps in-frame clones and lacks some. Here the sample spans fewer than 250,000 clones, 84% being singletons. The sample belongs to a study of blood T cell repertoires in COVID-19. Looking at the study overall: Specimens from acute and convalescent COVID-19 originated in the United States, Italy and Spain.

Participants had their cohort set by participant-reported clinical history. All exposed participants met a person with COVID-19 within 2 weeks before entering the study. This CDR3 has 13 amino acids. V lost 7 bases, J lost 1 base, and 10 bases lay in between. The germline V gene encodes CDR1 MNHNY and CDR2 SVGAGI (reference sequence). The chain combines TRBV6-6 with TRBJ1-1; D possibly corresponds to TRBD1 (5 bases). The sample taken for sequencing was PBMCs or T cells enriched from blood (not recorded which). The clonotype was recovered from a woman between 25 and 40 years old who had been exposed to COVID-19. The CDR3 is CASNFDRNTEAFF. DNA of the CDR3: TGTGCCAGCAACTTCGACAGGAACACTGAAGCTTTCTTT.